One and the same sample provided the 2 T cell receptor beta chains below, sequenced in a study of blood T cell repertoires in COVID-19 (dated by TCRdb to between 2020 and 2021). Library preparation employed the immunoSEQ multiplex PCR assay. TCRdb's version of the immuneACCESS table is confined to in-frame rearrangements and falls short of the full clone set. An unresolved V gene accounts for under half of the shortfall where checked; the remainder is of unknown origin. This sample has 80,000 or so clones in its table, and 80% to 90% of those were observed once. 15% to 20% of the sample is held by the ten biggest clonotypes. The specimen was peripheral blood. The receptors were gathered from a woman aged 55-75 years with acute or convalescent COVID-19.

The rearrangement links TRBV6-6 to TRBJ2-1; 11 bases are a match to TRBD1. Germline CDR1 MNHNY, CDR2 SVGAGI (reference sequence). The CDR3 loop spans 14 amino acids. Germline trimming cut 6 bases from V and 6 bases from J; bases unmatched to any gene: 4. The CDR3 nucleotides are TGTGCCAGCAGGCCGGGACAGGGGGTCAATGAGCAGTTCTTC. Amino acid sequence: CASRPGQGVNEQFF.

DNA for the CDR3: TGTGCCAGCAGTTTACGCGGGAGACTTACCATCTATGGCTACACCTTC. It translates to CASSLRGRLTIYGYTF. The V and J genes are TRBV27 and TRBJ1-2, with D unresolved. The CDR3 spans 16 residues. V was cut by 2 bases and J by 4 bases, with 17 bases left in between. The V gene's germline CDR1 is MNHEY and CDR2 SMNVEV (reference sequence).